These 28 T cell receptor beta chains originate from one sample sequenced in a study of shared clonotypes between healthy human individuals. Some clones are missing from TCRdb's copy, which holds only in-frame ones; the method was immunoSEQ multiplex PCR. The sample has around 650,000 clones; around 96% are singletons. Only CD45RO-negative cells positively selected for CCR7 counted as naive CD8 cells, so terminally differentiated effector memory CD45RA+ cells were excluded. Sample: naive CD8+ T cells sorted from blood. Every receptor here comes from a woman in her 30s in good health.

This chain uses TRBV6-6 with TRBJ2-7, with TRBD2 identical over 11 bases. V gave up 4 bases and J gave up 2 bases; unmatched junction bases: 4. The CDR3 has 15 residues. Germline V gene sequence: CDR1 MNHNY, CDR2 SVGAGI (reference sequence). The DNA for the CDR3 is TGTGCCAGCAGTTTACTAGCGGGAGCTACCTACGAGCAGTACTTC. Its protein product is CASSLLAGATYEQYF.

This chain uses TRBV9 with TRBJ1-4; 10 bases match TRBD1. CDR1 SGDLS and CDR2 YYNGEE come from the germline V gene. CDR3 length: 16 amino acids. Trimming cost V 0 bases and J 8 bases; bases outside gene matches: 7. The CDR3 DNA reads TGTGCCAGCAGCGTAGCTACGGGGACAGGGGCGGAAAAACTGTTTTTT. It specifies CASSVATGTGAEKLFF.

The CDR3 DNA reads as TGTGCCAGCAGTTCTACCCGACTAGCGGCACTGCCCTTAAGCTCCTACGAGCAGTACTTC. This codes for CASSSTRLAALPLSSYEQYF. The V call is TRBV28, the J call TRBJ2-7, with TRBD2 identical over 9 bases. This CDR3 contains 20 residues. Trimming at V came to 4 bases and at J to 0 bases, leaving 19 bases not matched to a gene. Per the germline V gene, CDR1 is MDHEN and CDR2 is SYDVKM. Variable domain in full (rest from reference TRBV28 and TRBJ2-7): DVKVTQSSRYLVKRTGEKVFLECVQDMDHENMFWYRQDPGLGLRLIYFSYDVKMKEKGDIPEGYSVSREKKERFSLILESASTNQTSMYLCASSSTRLAALPLSSYEQYFGPGTRLTVT.

V usage is TRBV7-9 and J usage is TRBJ2-5; 11 positions match TRBD2. Germline assignment: CDR1 SEHNR and CDR2 FQNEAQ (reference sequence). V trimming: 4 bases; J trimming: 9 bases; junction bases outside the gene matches: 19. This CDR3 contains 18 residues. The CDR3 here is CASSSPTSGTSGVGAQYF. Written as DNA, the CDR3 is TGTGCCAGCAGCTCGCCTACTTCCGGGACTAGCGGAGTCGGGGCCCAGTACTTC.

The chain combines TRBV28 with TRBJ2-5; D perhaps matches TRBD1 (5 bases). Deletions cut 2 bases from V and 4 bases from J, with 14 bases between. This CDR3 is 15 amino acids long. CDR1 is MDHEN, CDR2 SYDVKM, per germline. The CDR3 DNA sequence: TGTGCCAGCAGTTTAAGCCCCTTTAGGGGAGAGACCCAGTACTTC. Protein product: CASSLSPFRGETQYF. The whole variable domain, filled in from reference TRBV28 and TRBJ2-5, reads DVKVTQSSRYLVKRTGEKVFLECVQDMDHENMFWYRQDPGLGLRLIYFSYDVKMKEKGDIPEGYSVSREKKERFSLILESASTNQTSMYLCASSLSPFRGETQYFGPGTRLLVL.

The gene calls are TRBV28 and TRBJ1-2, with TRBD1 matching 7 bases. Germline trimming cut 2 bases from V and 4 bases from J; bases unmatched to any gene: 10. Germline CDR1 MDHEN, CDR2 SYDVKM. The CDR3 has 16 residues. CDR3 in DNA: TGTGCCAGCAGTTTACCCCGAAGACAGGGACTCTATGGCTACACCTTC. This gives the protein CASSLPRRQGLYGYTF.

The J gene is TRBJ2-2, the V gene TRBV4-2; 7 nucleotides align to TRBD1. The CDR3 contains 15 residues. The J segment lost 4 bases and the V segment lost 3 bases, leaving 5 bases of the junction unmatched. CDR1 LGHNA and CDR2 YNFKEQ come from the germline V gene. The CDR3 here is CASSQGDSSTGELFF. Here the CDR3 DNA reads TGTGCCAGCAGCCAGGGGGACAGCTCCACCGGGGAGCTGTTTTTT.

The V gene is TRBV9, the J gene TRBJ2-3, with TRBD2 matching 8 bases. This CDR3 contains 15 residues. Trimming cost V 6 bases and J 5 bases; bases outside gene matches: 11. Germline V lookup: CDR1 SGDLS, CDR2 YYNGEE. CDR3 coding DNA: TGTGCCAGCAATCAGGCCGGGAGGGCCATAGATACGCAGTATTTT. Translated: CASNQAGRAIDTQYF.

V and J are TRBV28 and TRBJ2-7; perhaps TRBD2 as D (6 bases). Trimming cost V 4 bases and J 4 bases, with 23 bases left between them. The CDR3 totals 17 residues. Germline lookup yields CDR1 MDHEN and CDR2 SYDVKM. This CDR3 is CASSSPEGLLERYEQYF. The CDR3 DNA sequence: TGTGCCAGCAGTTCCCCCGAGGGACTCCTTGAGAGGTACGAGCAGTACTTC.

The chain is built from TRBV5-8 and TRBJ2-1; TRBD2 agrees at 7 bases. Germline-derived CDR1 and CDR2 are SGHTS and YDEGEE. V was clipped by 2 bases and J by 10 bases; unmatched bases: 3. The CDR3 has 12 residues. CDR3 nucleotides: TGTGCCAGCAGCTTTCCGGGGGGAGAGCAGTTCTTC. Protein product: CASSFPGGEQFF.

V and J are TRBV2 and TRBJ2-7; possibly TRBD1 for D (6 bases). Germline CDR1 is SNHLY and CDR2 is FYNNEI. This CDR3 has 18 residues. The ends were cut back, 6 bases at V and 5 bases at J, with 29 bases in the middle. CDR3 DNA: TGTGCCAGCAGCGGCATCCACTTAGACAGGACTTATTTTAACGAGCAGTACTTC. Translating it yields CASSGIHLDRTYFNEQYF.

This rearrangement joins TRBV4-1 to TRBJ2-5, with a tentative D call TRBD2 (6 bases). V lost 1 base to trimming and J lost 5 bases, with 11 bases between them. Germline CDR1 MGHRA, CDR2 YSYEKL. The CDR3 extends over 14 amino acids. The CDR3 reads CASSQAGAVETQYF. The CDR3 DNA reads as TGCGCCAGCAGCCAAGCGGGAGCGGTGGAGACCCAGTACTTC.

This clone was seen just once. The chain joins TRBV5-4 to TRBJ2-4, with 7 bases lining up with TRBD1. J lost 3 bases, V lost 3 bases, and 9 bases had no gene match. Looked up from germline, CDR1 is SGHNT and CDR2 is YYREEE (reference sequence). The CDR3 loop spans 16 amino acids. Here the CDR3 DNA reads TGTGCCAGCAGCTACCGACAGGGTGGAAGCAAAAACATTCAGTACTTC. It yields the protein CASSYRQGGSKNIQYF.

The V call is TRBV5-6, the J call TRBJ2-7; TRBD1 aligns across 11 bases. Germline V gene data show CDR1 as SGHDT and CDR2 as YYEEEE. The junction had 5 bases not matched to a gene; V was cut back by 0 bases and J by 6 bases. CDR3 length: 15 residues. The chain's CDR3 is CASSLGTGGVVEQYF. The CDR3 region has the DNA TGTGCCAGCAGCTTGGGGACAGGGGGCGTCGTCGAGCAGTACTTC.

V gene TRBV11-2 combines with J gene TRBJ1-2; D unclear. Trimming removed 4 bases from V and 6 bases from J, with 12 bases in between. The CDR3 extends over 13 amino acids. CDR1 is SGHAT, CDR2 FQNNGV, per germline. The chain's CDR3 is CASSSAAAHGYTF. The CDR3 nucleotides are TGTGCCAGCAGCTCTGCCGCCGCCCATGGCTACACCTTC. Supplemented by reference TRBV11-2 and TRBJ1-2, the full variable domain reads EAGVAQSPRYKIIEKRQSVAFWCNPISGHATLYWYQQILGQGPKLLIQFQNNGVVDDSQLPKDRFSAERLKGVDSTLKIQPAKLEDSAVYLCASSSAAAHGYTFGSGTRLTVV.

This chain uses TRBV20-1 with TRBJ2-7; tentatively, D is TRBD2 (5 bases). Trimming removed 6 bases from V and 1 base from J, with 7 bases in between. Per germline, CDR1 DFQATT and CDR2 SNEGSKA (reference sequence). The CDR3 is 11 residues long. CDR3 loop: CSAGVSYEQYF. Here the CDR3 DNA reads TGCAGTGCCGGGGTATCCTACGAGCAGTACTTC.

This clone is a singleton in its sample. This sequence joins TRBV7-9 and TRBJ1-2, with 8 bases that match TRBD1. The length of the CDR3 is 14 residues. The trim removed 4 bases at V and 2 bases at J, leaving 3 bases unmatched. Germline V gene sequence: CDR1 SEHNR, CDR2 FQNEAQ (reference sequence). The DNA of the CDR3 is TGTGCCAGCAGCTCCGGACAGGGCAACTATGGCTACACCTTC. Its protein is CASSSGQGNYGYTF.

This clone came up a few times. The chain recombines TRBV19 with TRBJ2-7; D possibly corresponds to TRBD1 (5 bases). V lost 7 bases, J lost 5 bases, and 15 bases lay in between. Germline V gene sequence: CDR1 LNHDA, CDR2 SQIVND (reference sequence). This CDR3 contains 13 residues. The CDR3 loop is CASTWGEGNEQYF. The CDR3 DNA is TGTGCCAGTACCTGGGGCGAAGGGAACGAGCAGTACTTC.

The V and J genes are TRBV10-3 and TRBJ1-1; TRBD1 is a possible D gene (6 bases). Per germline, CDR1 ENHRY and CDR2 SYGVKD. Trimming cost V 6 bases and J 2 bases, with 19 bases left between them. The length of the CDR3 is 16 residues. For the CDR3, the DNA is TGTGCCATCAGGAAAACAGGGTACGGGGGAAACACTGAAGCTTTCTTT. This gives the protein CAIRKTGYGGNTEAFF.

The gene calls are TRBV27 and TRBJ2-1; D is unclear. The V end lost 4 bases, the J end lost 6 bases, and 13 bases lay between the germline ends. The CDR3 covers 14 residues. Looked up from germline, CDR1 is MNHEY and CDR2 is SMNVEV (reference sequence). For the CDR3, the DNA is TGTGCCAGCAGTTCTGGGTCCAAAGGCAATGAGCAGTTCTTC. Encoded protein: CASSSGSKGNEQFF.

V is TRBV13 and J is TRBJ2-3; TRBD2 aligns across 8 bases. V trimming: 7 bases; J trimming: 2 bases; junction bases outside the gene matches: 5. CDR1 and CDR2 from the germline V gene are PRHDT and FYEKMQ (reference sequence). There are 14 residues in the CDR3. CDR3 sequence reads: CASKERGTTDTQYF. The CDR3 DNA reads as TGTGCCAGCAAGGAGCGGGGGACCACAGATACGCAGTATTTT.

This clone was seen once. Mismatch with germline at one junction end may stem from a read error. The chain recombines TRBV9 with TRBJ2-7, with a possible D match to TRBD2 (7 bases). The germline gives CDR1 SGDLS, CDR2 YYNGEE. The CDR3 consists of 11 residues. CDR3 loop: CASGGAARMDF. Here the CDR3 DNA reads TGTGCCAGCGGGGGGGCCGCTCGAATGGACTTC.

The chain has TRBV2 and TRBJ1-5; D possibly corresponds to TRBD1 (5 bases). V was cut by 2 bases and J by 5 bases, with 16 bases left in between. This CDR3 spans 16 amino acids. Germline CDR1 and CDR2: SNHLY and FYNNEI. CDR3 coding DNA: TGTGCCAGCAGTGAATCAAGGGGAGGGAGCCATCAGCCCCAGCATTTT. Its protein is CASSESRGGSHQPQHF. Supplemented by reference TRBV2 and TRBJ1-5, the full variable domain reads EPEVTQTPSHQVTQMGQEVILRCVPISNHLYFYWYRQILGQKVEFLVSFYNNEISEKSEIFDDQFSVERPDGSNFTLKIRSTKLEDSAMYFCASSESRGGSHQPQHFGDGTRLSIL.

This chain's CDR3 is CASSIFHEVGGRIANYGYTF. CDR3 coding DNA: TGTGCCAGTAGTATATTCCACGAGGTGGGTGGACGGATAGCTAACTATGGCTACACCTTC. V and J are TRBV19 and TRBJ1-2; D unresolved. V lost 2 bases and J lost 0, with 25 bases in between. This CDR3 region has 20 residues. The V gene's germline CDR1 is LNHDA and CDR2 SQIVND (reference sequence).

J is TRBJ2-1 and V is TRBV27; D is uncertain. Germline lookup yields CDR1 MNHEY and CDR2 SMNVEV (reference sequence). The CDR3 has 13 residues. V shed 5 bases and J shed 5 bases, with 10 bases lying between them. This CDR3 is CASSGAGHNEQFF. CDR3 bases: TGTGCCAGCAGTGGAGCCGGCCACAATGAGCAGTTCTTC.

The CDR3 coding sequence is TGTGCCAGCAGCCAAGACGACGGGAGTGTGGTGTGGGAGCAGTACTTC. Its protein is CASSQDDGSVVWEQYF. The chain recombines TRBV4-2 with TRBJ2-7, with TRBD2 as a possible D gene (6 bases). CDR1 LGHNA and CDR2 YNFKEQ come from the germline V gene. V was trimmed by 0 bases and J by 7 bases, leaving 19 bases between them. The CDR3 consists of 16 residues.

The J gene is TRBJ2-1, the V gene TRBV29-1; TRBD1 matches at 8 bases. The CDR3 consists of 15 residues. V lost 2 bases to trimming and J lost 6 bases; unmatched junction nucleotides: 9. CDR1 and CDR2 from the germline V gene are SQVTM and ANQGSEA. The DNA of the CDR3 is TGCAGCGTTGAACTGGGACAGGAGGTGGTCAATGAGCAGTTCTTC. Translating it yields CSVELGQEVVNEQFF.

The chain combines TRBV27 with TRBJ1-5; no definite D call. Between the trimmed V and J ends, which lost 5 bases and 6 bases, there was a span of 8 bases. Germline lookup yields CDR1 MNHEY and CDR2 SMNVEV (reference sequence). There are 12 residues in the CDR3. CDR3 protein: CASSNLAQPQHF. The CDR3 DNA sequence: TGTGCCAGCAGTAACTTGGCTCAGCCCCAGCATTTT.